This is a list of T cell receptor beta chains from one sample in a study of blood T cells in healthy people across ages. Each CDR3 protein gets one entry after TCRdb re-called the 5' RACE reads with MiXCR. Of about 1.4 million distinct CDR3 sequences in the sample, 59% are singletons; the top ten hold over 6.5%. The sequencing input was blood. The origin of the receptors is a man younger than 35 in good health. Each CDR3 is given with its conserved first and last residue.

TRBJ1-5	TRBV7-9	CASSQRQGGNQPQHF
TRBJ2-5	TRBV10-2	CASSAGTSETQYF
TRBJ2-5	TRBV6-6	CTSSPISETQYF
TRBJ2-1	TRBV7-9	CASSQGQYNEQFF
TRBJ2-3	TRBV12-3/TRBV12-4	CASSVDHTDTQYF
TRBJ2-5	TRBV7-2	CASSLGTSGGWYQETQYF
TRBJ2-7	TRBV7-2	CASSPIRHEQYF
TRBJ2-4	TRBV28	CASSLPPGGARDIQYF
TRBJ1-1	TRBV7-9	CASSLAGAGGTEAFF
.	TRBV7-2	CASSIDPDGTLYEQYF
TRBJ2-5	TRBV7-9	CASKSGVAETQYF
TRBJ2-7	TRBV4-1	CASSQPDLTYEQYF
TRBJ2-4	TRBV6-5	CASSSGTGYIQYF
TRBJ2-1	TRBV20-1	CSARELRVVGTSGSFNEQFF
TRBJ2-7	TRBV12-3/TRBV12-4	CASSPFLLSYEQYF
TRBJ2-1	TRBV4-3	CASSQVGFGQYYNEQFF
TRBJ1-1	TRBV29-1	CSVPQAAFF
TRBJ1-2	TRBV7-9	CASSQTGDNYGYTF
TRBJ2-1	TRBV20-1	CSARVPGTGGNEQFF
TRBJ2-1	TRBV4-3	CASSQRRQSYNEQFF
TRBJ2-1	TRBV7-2	CASSDGLRQFF
TRBJ2-2	TRBV13	CASSLGPGLAGETGELFF
TRBJ2-7	TRBV20-1	CSASGQTGGTYEQYF
TRBJ1-4	TRBV27	CASSSGQGPGVLFF
TRBJ1-2	TRBV28	CASRRPYGYTF
TRBJ2-2	TRBV11-2	CASARLAGNTGELFF
.	TRBV4-1	CTSSQVLPSYEQYF
TRBJ1-5	TRBV12-3/TRBV12-4	CASSLGDSLYSNQPQHF
TRBJ2-1	TRBV19	CASRTSGTNEQFF
TRBJ1-5	TRBV7-8	CASSLAINQPQHF
TRBJ2-3	TRBV7-2	CASSFDVSTQGSDTQYF
TRBJ2-7	TRBV9	CASSVGDGPYEQYF
TRBJ1-2	TRBV7-2	CASSLAGKGGYTF
TRBJ2-6	TRBV6-5	CASSYEGNSGANVLTF
TRBJ2-1	TRBV2	CASTREGEYNEQFF
TRBJ2-5	TRBV27	CASSLGTENQETQYF
TRBJ2-1	TRBV20-1	CSARPPMAGSRNQFF
TRBJ1-2	TRBV4-1	CASSPTLGIPNYGYTF
TRBJ2-7	TRBV20-1	CSAREKDYEQYF
TRBJ2-7	TRBV27	CASSWIGTGGNYEQYF
TRBJ2-7	TRBV5-5	CASSTQGIEQYF
TRBJ2-4	TRBV7-9	CASSLGGSKNIQYF
TRBJ2-7	TRBV20-1	CSARSMGHEQYF
TRBJ2-5	TRBV29-1	CSVGRSDYAQETQYF
TRBJ2-3	TRBV5-1	CASSGGKLDTQYF
TRBJ1-4	TRBV20-1	CSGTATNEKLFF
TRBJ1-6	TRBV20-1	CSARGPTGASPLHF
TRBJ2-7	TRBV11-2	CASSFLALEYEQYF
.	TRBV29-1	CSGGDNNEQYF
TRBJ2-1	TRBV4-1	CASSPRLKAGQVNEQLF
TRBJ2-7	TRBV15	CATSRVSGTYEQYF
TRBJ1-2	TRBV10-3	CAISEEGKGGGSGYTF